Listed below are T cell receptor beta chains from one sample, sequenced in a study of T cells after posttransplantation cyclophosphamide. The method was immunoSEQ multiplex PCR; TCRdb's version includes in-frame clones alone and lacks a portion of them. The table includes roughly 350 clones, 72% detected once. Sequencing was performed on CD8+ T cells sorted from PBMCs, taken after allogeneic stem cell transplant with posttransplant cyclophosphamide. These receptors originate from a female patient aged 50 to 65 who received an allogeneic stem cell transplant from a related donor, was CMV-positive, and had no GVHD. These T cells may partly come from the graft donor. The CDR3 runs from the conserved cysteine through the conserved F or W. D genes are given only for firm matches. Rows may omit the clone size; those that give it use once, few, many or a size class.

D gene | J gene | V gene | clone size | CDR3 DNA | CDR3 protein
. | TRBJ1-6 | TRBV9 | . | TGTGCCAGCAGCGTCGGTCTTCATAATTCCCCCCTCCACTTT | CASSVGLHNSPLHF
TRBD2 | TRBJ2-1 | TRBV6-6 | . | TGTGCCAGCAGAGGGGTCCTTAGCGGGGTCTACAATGAGCAGTTCTTC | CASRGVLSGVYNEQFF
TRBD1 | TRBJ2-7 | TRBV5-1 | . | TGCGCCAGCAGCTTCGGGACAGGGTTCGACGAGCAGTACTTC | CASSFGTGFDEQYF
. | TRBJ1-3 | TRBV9 | . | TGTGCCAGCAGCCAATATCAGGGCTCTGGAAACACCATATATTTT | CASSQYQGSGNTIYF
TRBD1 | TRBJ1-4 | TRBV9 | once | TGTGCCAGCAGCGGGGTACAGGGGGCCTCTGAAAAACTGTTTTTT | CASSGVQGASEKLFF
. | TRBJ2-7 | TRBV19 | . | TGTGCCAGTAGTATTAGCGGCCCAGGAGGCTACGAGCAGTACTTC | CASSISGPGGYEQYF
TRBD1 | TRBJ2-7 | TRBV19 | . | TGTGCCAGTAGTATGACAGGGTTCTACGAGCAGTACTTC | CASSMTGFYEQYF
TRBD1 | TRBJ2-7 | TRBV27 | . | TGTGCCAGCAGTTTGACAGGGACCTACTACGAGCAGTACTTC | CASSLTGTYYEQYF
TRBD2 | TRBJ2-3 | TRBV9 | . | TGTGCCAGCAGCACACCCCTCGACGGAACGGGAGGGGCAGATACGCAGTATTTT | CASSTPLDGTGGADTQYF
. | TRBJ1-1 | TRBV5-6 | . | TGTGCCAGCAGCTTGGATCAGGGAATGAACACTGAAGCTTTCTTT | CASSLDQGMNTEAFF
TRBD2 | TRBJ2-1 | TRBV15 | . | TGTGCCACCAGCAGAGACCCGGGACTAGCGGGGACCAACTACAATGAGCAGTTCTTC | CATSRDPGLAGTNYNEQFF
. | TRBJ1-1 | TRBV9 | . | TGTGCCAGCAGCGTAGTCAGACACCCGAACACTGAAGCTTTCTTT | CASSVVRHPNTEAFF
. | TRBJ1-2 | TRBV10-3 | . | TGTGCCATCCTGGGGGGTTATGGCTACACCTTC | CAILGGYGYTF
. | TRBJ1-5 | TRBV10-2 | few | TGCGCCAGCAGTGACTTTGGACTGAGCACTCAGCCCCAGCATTTT | CASSDFGLSTQPQHF
TRBD1 | TRBJ1-5 | TRBV28 | . | TGTGCCAGCAGTTCGACAGGGGAGTGGGGCAATCAGCCCCAGCATTTT | CASSSTGEWGNQPQHF
TRBD1 | TRBJ1-1 | TRBV28 | . | TGTGCCAGCAGTGACCGGGACAGGGTTTTCACTGAAGCTTTCTTT | CASSDRDRVFTEAFF
. | TRBJ2-1 | TRBV4-1 | few | TGCGCCAGCAGCCAAGGGACTCCCAATGAGCAGTTCTTC | CASSQGTPNEQFF
TRBD2 | TRBJ2-7 | TRBV6-5 | few | TGTGCCAGCAGTCCTTGGACTAGCGAGGCCTACGAGCAGTACTTC | CASSPWTSEAYEQYF
. | TRBJ1-1 | TRBV4-1 | . | TGCGCCAGCAGCCCCACTATGGCGCTCAGGGCTGGCACTGAAGCTTTCTTT | CASSPTMALRAGTEAFF
. | TRBJ2-7 | TRBV7-6 | . | TGTGCCAGCAGCTTAGCGGGGGCAGACGAGCAGTACTTC | CASSLAGADEQYF
. | TRBJ1-2 | TRBV12-2 | . | TGTGCAAGTCGCTTAGCCGACCGGGGACAGGGGACCTCCGGAGGGGACGGCTACACCTTC | CASRLADRGQGTSGGDGYTF
TRBD1 | TRBJ2-5 | TRBV7-3 | . | TGTGCCAGCAGCTCGACAGGGACGTGGGGAGAGACCCAGTACTTC | CASSSTGTWGETQYF
. | TRBJ2-1 | TRBV7-8 | . | TGTGCCAGCAGCACTTTTTCGCGAGAGAGCTCCTACAATGAGCAGTTCTTC | CASSTFSRESSYNEQFF
. | TRBJ1-2 | TRBV9 | . | TGTGCCAGCAGCGGTCAGGTTCTGAACTATGGCTACACCTTC | CASSGQVLNYGYTF
TRBD1 | TRBJ2-7 | TRBV4-1 | once | TGCGCCAGCAGCCAAATACAGGGGGTGGGAAGCTACGAGCAGTACTTC | CASSQIQGVGSYEQYF
TRBD1 | TRBJ1-5 | TRBV27 | . | TGTGCCAGCAGTTTGGCAGGGGGGCACAATCAGCCCCAGCATTTT | CASSLAGGHNQPQHF
. | TRBJ2-1 | TRBV27 | . | TGTGCCAGCAGTTTATCAGCTAGTCTGGCTGAGCAGTTCTTC | CASSLSASLAEQFF
TRBD2 | TRBJ2-1 | TRBV27 | few | TGTGCCAGCACTCGGGGGGACTCCTACAATGAGCAGTTCTTC | CASTRGDSYNEQFF
TRBD1 | TRBJ2-4 | TRBV19 | . | TGTGCCAGTAGCTGGACAGGGGGCGGCATTCAGTACTTC | CASSWTGGGIQYF
. | TRBJ2-2 | TRBV6-6 | . | TGTGCCAGCCAGGGAACAGCCGGGGAGCTGTTTTTT | CASQGTAGELFF
TRBD1 | TRBJ1-1 | TRBV19 | . | TGTGCCAGTAGTACGACAGGGGTTCACGCTGAAGCTTTCTTT | CASSTTGVHAEAFF
TRBD1 | TRBJ2-1 | TRBV29-1 | . | TGCAGCGTTGCCGGGACAGCCGTCTACAATGAGCAGTTCTTC | CSVAGTAVYNEQFF
TRBD1 | TRBJ2-2 | TRBV5-4 | . | TGTGCCAGCAGCTTCCCCGGACAGGGCACCGGGGAGCTGTTTTTT | CASSFPGQGTGELFF
. | TRBJ1-6 | TRBV16 | hyperexpanded | TGTGCCAGCAGCCAACTTTCACCCCTCCACTTT | CASSQLSPLHF
. | TRBJ1-1 | TRBV2 | few | TGTGCCAGCAGGCTGGGGTCAGGGCTCGGGGCTTTCTTT | CASRLGSGLGAFF
TRBD1 | TRBJ1-3 | TRBV7-2 | few | TGTGCCAGCACCACAGGGGGTTCTGGAAACACCATATATTTT | CASTTGGSGNTIYF
. | TRBJ2-6 | TRBV7-9 | . | TGTGCCAGCAGCTTAGGGGGAGCAGGTGGGGCCAACGTCCTGACTTTC | CASSLGGAGGANVLTF
TRBD2 | TRBJ2-1 | TRBV28 | . | TGTGCCAGCAGTTCCCTCCCGACTAGCGGCGTCAATGAGCAGTTCTTC | CASSSLPTSGVNEQFF
TRBD1 | TRBJ2-2 | TRBV19 | . | TGTGCCAGTAGCAAACAGGGGCTTGGCGGGGAGCTGTTTTTT | CASSKQGLGGELFF
. | TRBJ1-1 | TRBV29-1 | . | TGCAGCGTTTGGGGACGGGTGGATCCCCGATCGGTAGAAACAGGGTTGAACACTGAAGCTTTCTTT | CSVWGRVDPRSVETGLNTEAFF
TRBD1 | TRBJ1-3 | TRBV7-9 | hyperexpanded | TGTGCCAGCACCACAGGGGGTTCTGGAAACACCATATATTTT | CASTTGGSGNTIYF
. | TRBJ2-1 | TRBV9 | few | TGTGCCAGCAGCCCACAACAGGGACCCTACAATGAGCAGTTCTTC | CASSPQQGPYNEQFF
TRBD1 | TRBJ1-3 | TRBV10-2 | . | TGCGCCAGCAGAGCGGGACAGGGTTGGGTAAACACCATATATTTT | CASRAGQGWVNTIYF
. | TRBJ1-2 | TRBV4-1 | . | TGCGCCAGCAGCCAATCTTCGGCTAACTATGGCTACACCTTC | CASSQSSANYGYTF
TRBD2 | TRBJ2-1 | TRBV30 | . | TGTGCCTGGGAGAACGGGACTAGCGGGAGGGCCGGCATTTGGAATGAGCAGTTCTTC | CAWENGTSGRAGIWNEQFF
. | TRBJ2-1 | TRBV7-2 | few | TGTGCCAGCAGCTTAAGGGTAGGGTATGGACAGACGCTCCAAAATGAGCAGTTCTTC | CASSLRVGYGQTLQNEQFF
TRBD1 | TRBJ2-5 | TRBV5-1 | once | TGCGCCAGCAGCTCCGGGACAGGGGGGTCGGGGGAGACCCAGTACTTC | CASSSGTGGSGETQYF
TRBD1 | TRBJ1-1 | TRBV19 | . | TGTGCCAGTAGTATCGGACAGGCGAACACTGAAGCTTTCTTT | CASSIGQANTEAFF
TRBD1 | TRBJ2-1 | TRBV9 | . | TGTGCCAGCAGCCCCCGCGGGAACAGGGGGCAGGGTGAGCAGTTCTTC | CASSPRGNRGQGEQFF
. | TRBJ1-1 | TRBV2 | few | TGTGCCAGCAGTGACGGGCAGGGGATTTTTCCTGAAGCTTTCTTT | CASSDGQGIFPEAFF
TRBD2 | TRBJ2-3 | TRBV4-1 | . | TGCGCCAGCAGCCAAGGACTAGCGGGAAACACAGATACGCAGTATTTT | CASSQGLAGNTDTQYF
. | TRBJ2-2 | TRBV5-6 | . | TGTGCCAGCAGCTTGCCCCGGGACGGGGGATTGCCCGGGGAGCTGTTTTTT | CASSLPRDGGLPGELFF